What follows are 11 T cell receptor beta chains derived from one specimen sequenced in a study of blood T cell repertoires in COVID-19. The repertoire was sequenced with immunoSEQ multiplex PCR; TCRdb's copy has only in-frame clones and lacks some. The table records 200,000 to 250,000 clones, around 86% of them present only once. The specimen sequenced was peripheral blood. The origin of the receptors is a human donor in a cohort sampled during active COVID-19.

The CDR3 region has the DNA TGTGCCAGCAGCCCCGGGCCGGGATTACAATCTGAAGCTTTCTTT. Translating it yields CASSPGPGLQSEAFF. This chain links TRBV11-3 with TRBJ1-1; D gene ambiguous. Trimming stripped 5 bases from V and 6 bases from J, with 19 bases between. Germline loops: CDR1 SGHNT, CDR2 YENEEA. This CDR3 comprises 15 residues.

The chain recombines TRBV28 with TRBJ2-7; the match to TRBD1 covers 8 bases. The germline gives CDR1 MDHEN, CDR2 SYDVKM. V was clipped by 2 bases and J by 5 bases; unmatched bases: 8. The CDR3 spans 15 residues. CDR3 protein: CASSLDARGRNEQYF. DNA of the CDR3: TGTGCCAGCAGTTTAGACGCCAGGGGGCGAAACGAGCAGTACTTC. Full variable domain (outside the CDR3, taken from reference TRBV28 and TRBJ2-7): DVKVTQSSRYLVKRTGEKVFLECVQDMDHENMFWYRQDPGLGLRLIYFSYDVKMKEKGDIPEGYSVSREKKERFSLILESASTNQTSMYLCASSLDARGRNEQYFGPGTRLTVT.

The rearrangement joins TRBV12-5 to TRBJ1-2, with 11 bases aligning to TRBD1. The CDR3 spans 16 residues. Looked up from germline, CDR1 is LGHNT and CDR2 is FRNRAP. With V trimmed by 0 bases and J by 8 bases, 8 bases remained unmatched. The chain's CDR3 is CASGLVPGQGARGYTF. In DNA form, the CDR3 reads TGTGCTAGTGGTTTGGTACCAGGACAGGGGGCGAGAGGCTACACCTTC.

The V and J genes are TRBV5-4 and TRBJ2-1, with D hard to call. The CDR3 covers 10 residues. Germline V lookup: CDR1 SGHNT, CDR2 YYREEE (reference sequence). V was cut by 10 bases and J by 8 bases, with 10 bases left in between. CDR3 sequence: CALGRDEQFF. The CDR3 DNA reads TGTGCCCTTGGGCGCGATGAGCAGTTCTTC.

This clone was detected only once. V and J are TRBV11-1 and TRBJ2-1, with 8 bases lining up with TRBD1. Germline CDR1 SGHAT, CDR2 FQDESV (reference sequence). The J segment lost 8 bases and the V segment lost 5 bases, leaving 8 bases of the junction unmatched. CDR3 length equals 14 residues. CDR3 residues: CASSPRTGPHEQFF. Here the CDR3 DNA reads TGTGCCAGCAGCCCCCGGACAGGGCCCCATGAGCAGTTCTTC.

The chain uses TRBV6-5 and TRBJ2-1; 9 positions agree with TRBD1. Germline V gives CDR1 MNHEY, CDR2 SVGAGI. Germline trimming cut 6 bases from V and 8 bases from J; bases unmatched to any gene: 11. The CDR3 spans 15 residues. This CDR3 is CASRETGGRVHEQFF. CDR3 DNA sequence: TGTGCCAGCAGAGAGACAGGGGGTAGGGTACATGAGCAGTTCTTC.

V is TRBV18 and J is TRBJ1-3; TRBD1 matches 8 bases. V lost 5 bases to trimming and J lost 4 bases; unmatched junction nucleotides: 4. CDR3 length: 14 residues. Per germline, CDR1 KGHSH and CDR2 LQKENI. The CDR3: CASSDRGTGNTIYF. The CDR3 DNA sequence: TGTGCCAGCTCAGACAGGGGCACCGGAAACACCATATATTTT.

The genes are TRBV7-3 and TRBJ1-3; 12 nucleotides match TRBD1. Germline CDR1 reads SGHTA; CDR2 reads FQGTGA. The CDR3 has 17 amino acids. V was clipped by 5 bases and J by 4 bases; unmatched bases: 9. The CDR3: CASSARPGQGAGNTIYF. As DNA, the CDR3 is TGTGCCAGCAGCGCCCGGCCGGGACAGGGGGCAGGAAACACCATATATTTT. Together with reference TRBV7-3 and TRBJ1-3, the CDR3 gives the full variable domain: GAGVSQTPSNKVTEKGKYVELRCDPISGHTALYWYRQSLGQGPEFLIYFQGTGAADDSGLPNDRFFAVRPEGSVSTLKIQRTERGDSAVYLCASSARPGQGAGNTIYFGEGSWLTVV.

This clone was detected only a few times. CDR3 loop: CASSQLLTSGTLLEQFF. In DNA, the CDR3 is TGTGCCAGCAGTCAACTGCTAACTAGCGGGACGCTTTTGGAGCAGTTCTTC. The chain combines TRBV6-6 with TRBJ2-1, with 10 bases lining up with TRBD2. J gave up 10 bases and V 5 bases, and 17 bases lay outside the gene matches. CDR1 is MNHNY, CDR2 SVGAGI, per germline (reference sequence). The CDR3 length is 17 residues.

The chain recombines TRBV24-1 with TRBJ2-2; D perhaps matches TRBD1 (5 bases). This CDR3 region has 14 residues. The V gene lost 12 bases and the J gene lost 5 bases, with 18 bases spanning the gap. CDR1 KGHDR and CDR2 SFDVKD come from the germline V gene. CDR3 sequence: CASSGQGETGELFF. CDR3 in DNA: TGTGCCTCATCCGGGCAGGGTGAGACCGGGGAGCTGTTTTTT.

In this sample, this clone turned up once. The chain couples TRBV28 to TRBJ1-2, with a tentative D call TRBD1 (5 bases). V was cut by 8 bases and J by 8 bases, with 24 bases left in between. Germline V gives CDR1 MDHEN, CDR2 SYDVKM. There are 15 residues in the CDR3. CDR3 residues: CASVLGGSAAGGYTF. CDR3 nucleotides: TGTGCCAGCGTCCTTGGGGGTAGCGCAGCGGGAGGCTACACCTTC.